This TCR beta chain was sequenced in a study of T-cell memory formation after mild COVID-19 (TCRdb year 2021). Context from the whole study: Most TCR sequence clusters were specific to one of the two donors. In a couple of donors, T-cell clones that expanded and contracted after mild COVID-19 were followed by sequencing TCRalpha and TCRbeta repertoires longitudinally. The cohort comprised two young, previously healthy adult volunteers, one female and one male. Paper-wide results and their limitations: From day 15 to 85, contracting clones showed balanced CD4/CD8 phenotypes, whereas a second wave of clones that expanded from day 15 to 37 leaned towards CD4+. Only two mild cases were covered in the study, and larger cohorts including severe cases with pre-infection samples were considered necessary. Contracting CD4+ clones turned up mainly in the CM and EM memory subsets, whereas EMRA was where CD8+ clones were enriched. Some responding clones were found in pre-infection memory, which suggests that pre-existing cross-reactive memory T cells took part in the SARS-CoV-2 response. Whether the second-wave clones peaking on day 37 were SARS-CoV-2 specific was not confirmed.

Deletion took 4 bases off V and 7 bases off J, with a span of 8 bases between the germline ends. The CDR3, from cysteine to phenylalanine, totals 12 residues. Just CDR3 DNA is preserved here, 36 bases in frame from base 1. For CDR1 and CDR2, the germline V gene lists KGHDR and SFDVKD. Reads for this sample came from an Illumina NovaSeq 6000. Using 5'RACE with constant-segment primers, TCRalpha and TCRbeta cDNA libraries were constructed, with sample barcodes and unique molecular identifiers added in the process. Trizol reagent was used to extract RNA from every sample. Library amplification was performed in two PCR steps, and a second sample barcode and Illumina TruSeq adapters were introduced in the second step. Libraries were sequenced on an Illumina NovaSeq with 2 x 150 bp paired-end reads. The paper's data handling went like this. With migec v1.2.7, reads were demultiplexed and then collapsed into UMI-guided consensus sequences. Using mixcr v2.1.11, UMI consensuses were aligned to TRA and TRB V and J templates and then assembled into clonotypes. Clonotypes were classified as expanded or contracted when called significant by both edgeR and NoisET, with noise models trained on biological replicates. For edgeR calls, the thresholds were a false discovery rate-adjusted p below 0.01 and a log2 fold-change of 1. As an exploratory analysis of dynamics, PCA with hierarchical clustering was applied to max-normalized trajectories of the 1000 most abundant clonotypes. Separately sequenced CD4+ and CD8+ repertoires were used to assign a CD4 or CD8 phenotype to each responding clone. Using fastp trimming at Q25 and MiXCR clonotype assembly, TCRdb reanalyzed the public sequencing data and kept in-frame beta chains. All rows with the same CDR3 protein become a single entry with the most common DNA and genes. These V and J calls originate from TCRdb's pipeline instead of the authors' own analysis. This sample lists 190,000 or so distinct CDR3 sequences; over 20% were detected once. Of the sample, roughly 24% is held by the ten largest clones.

A remark on this clonotype: Its antigen is unknown. Base qualities are missing; no much larger clone stands one base away.

Ficoll-Paque density gradient centrifugation was the method used to isolate PBMCs. The TCR was taken from an adult woman who had mild COVID-19 (a few samples of this study predate the infection). The sample titles of this study are shuffled in the database, so cell type and time point are left out; the donor was told from shared clones. Source material: PBMCs or a T cell subset sorted from them (not recorded which). The chain is assembled from TRBV24-1 and TRBJ2-3, with the D gene too uncertain to name. The sequenced DNA is TGTGCCACCAGTGAGGTGGGAAATACGCAGTATTTT. It translates as CATSEVGNTQYF.